This record concerns one T cell receptor beta chain sequence. The target antigen is unknown. The data are from a study of monozygotic twins with inflammatory bowel disease. The CDR3 spans 15 residues. CDR1 SGHRS and CDR2 YFSETQ come from the germline V gene. Whole blood served as the source of total RNA, and no T cell sorting took place. TCRdb re-called the 5' RACE reads and shows each CDR3 protein once, DNA omitted. The sample data list 330,000 or so distinct CDR3 sequences. Points from the study as a whole: Among T cells, the various subtypes were not distinguishable. Whereas healthy co-twins had higher TCRbeta diversity (inverse Simpson), IBD patients had lower diversity. Immunosuppressive treatments differing between patients may have added repertoire variability.

The sample taken for sequencing was blood. The V and J genes are TRBV5-1 and TRBJ2-2; the TCRdb D gene call, TRBD1, has no DNA to confirm it. This clonotype was sampled from a human donor with ulcerative colitis or Crohn's disease, or a healthy co-twin of an affected twin (not recorded which). This CDR3 reads CASSIPEQGDGELFF.